These T cell receptor beta chains were read from a single sample in a study of control samples from healthy donors and cancer patients. Some clones are missing from TCRdb's copy, which holds only in-frame ones; the method was immunoSEQ multiplex PCR. The sample contains 40,000 to 50,000 clones, roughly 92% of which appear only once. The sequenced sample was PBMCs. The origin of the receptors is a woman in her fifties or sixties with head and neck cancer. Both conserved end residues are part of each CDR3. The D gene is left open where the match is weak. Only some rows state a clone size, as once, few, many or a class for expanded clones.

abundance	v_gene	j_gene	d_gene	CDR3aa	CDR3nt
.	TRBV3-1/TRBV3-2	TRBJ1-2	TRBD1	CASSQRTGEGYTF	TGTGCCAGCAGCCAACGGACAGGGGAAGGCTACACCTTC
.	TRBV7-2	TRBJ2-3	TRBD1	CASSLGGQGTDTQYF	TGTGCCAGCAGCTTAGGGGGACAGGGAACAGATACGCAGTATTTT
.	TRBV11-3	TRBJ1-4	TRBD1	CASSFPGQDVSSEKLFF	TGTGCCAGCAGCTTCCCCGGACAGGATGTAAGTTCTGAAAAACTGTTTTTT
.	TRBV27	TRBJ2-4	.	CASSLTGGGNRGGAPKNIQYF	TGTGCCAGCAGTTTAACAGGGGGCGGGAATCGCGGGGGGGCCCCCAAAAACATTCAGTACTTC
.	TRBV7-9	TRBJ1-2	.	CASSGDSSNYGYTF	TGTGCCAGCAGCGGAGACAGCTCCAACTATGGCTACACCTTC
.	TRBV6-4	TRBJ2-2	.	CASSEFSRENTGELFF	TGTGCCAGCAGTGAATTTTCGAGGGAGAACACCGGGGAGCTGTTTTTT
.	TRBV6-6	TRBJ1-1	TRBD1	CASSGQGRAFF	TGTGCCAGCAGTGGACAGGGCCGGGCTTTCTTT
.	TRBV6-4	TRBJ2-2	.	CASSETDTGELFF	TGTGCCAGCAGTGAGACAGACACCGGGGAGCTGTTTTTT
.	TRBV21-1	TRBJ1-5	.	CASSKGWRPQHF	TGTGCCAGCAGCAAAGGGTGGAGGCCCCAGCATTTT
.	TRBV28	TRBJ1-2	.	CASSRVRLNYGYTF	TGTGCCAGCAGTCGAGTTCGGCTTAACTATGGCTACACCTTC
.	TRBV3-1/TRBV3-2	TRBJ2-7	.	CASSRTDLYEQYF	TGTGCCAGCAGCCGGACTGATCTATACGAGCAGTACTTC
.	TRBV4-1	TRBJ2-1	.	CASSQDRVGGYNEQFF	TGCGCCAGCAGCCAAGATAGGGTCGGGGGCTACAATGAGCAGTTCTTC
.	TRBV20-1	TRBJ2-5	.	CSASGTEGGETQYF	TGCAGTGCTAGTGGGACTGAGGGTGGTGAGACCCAGTACTTC
.	TRBV28	TRBJ1-2	.	CASSLGAPARYNGYTF	TGTGCCAGCAGTTTAGGAGCCCCCGCGAGGTATAATGGCTACACCTTC
.	TRBV2	TRBJ2-5	.	CASRKRGVETQYF	TGTGCCAGCAGAAAAAGGGGGGTGGAGACCCAGTACTTC
.	TRBV11-2	TRBJ2-7	.	CASSSLTGVSYEQYF	TGTGCCAGCAGCTCACTCACGGGGGTCTCCTACGAGCAGTACTTC
.	TRBV5-1	TRBJ2-6	TRBD1	CASSLGTGAGANVLTF	TGCGCCAGCAGCTTGGGGACAGGGGCTGGGGCCAACGTCCTGACTTTC
.	TRBV7-2	TRBJ1-2	.	CASSTLGAGAKGYTF	TGTGCCAGCTCCACACTGGGGGCAGGGGCAAAGGGCTACACCTTC
.	TRBV20-1	TRBJ1-2	.	CSARTRGYTF	TGCAGTGCTAGAACACGAGGCTACACCTTC
.	TRBV5-6	TRBJ2-5	.	CASSLDLGSSQETQYF	TGTGCCAGCAGCTTGGATTTGGGTTCCTCTCAAGAGACCCAGTACTTC
once	TRBV23-1	TRBJ1-2	.	CASSQPGPRTVGYTF	TGCGCCAGCAGTCAACCGGGACCCAGAACGGTGGGCTACACCTTC
once	TRBV7-9	TRBJ1-5	.	CASSSERAFNQPQHF	TGTGCCAGCAGCAGTGAGAGGGCCTTTAATCAGCCCCAGCATTTT